The T cell receptor beta chain under discussion was sequenced for a study of neurological immune-mediated disorders. The germline V and J ends were trimmed by 5 bases and 9 bases, with 11 bases remaining between them. Germline CDR1 is SGHTA and CDR2 is FQGTGA. The CDR3 runs to 12 residues. TCRdb re-called the 5' RACE reads through MiXCR, storing one row per CDR3 protein. The top ten hold around 4% of the sample, which has fewer than 50,000 distinct CDR3 sequences, over 8.5% seen once. Time point noted: technical triplicate 1. The unsorted libraries were produced from 2 million PBMCs held at -80 C. This clonotype was counted ten times or more.

The genes are TRBV7-3 and TRBJ2-1; possibly TRBD1 for D (5 bases). Sequencing was done on a sample of PBMCs. The sequence derives from a man aged 55 to 70 with HTLV-1-associated myelopathy (HAM/TSP). The CDR3 coding sequence is TGTGCCAGCAGCCAACAGGAAAGTGAGCAGTTCTTC. It yields the protein CASSQQESEQFF.